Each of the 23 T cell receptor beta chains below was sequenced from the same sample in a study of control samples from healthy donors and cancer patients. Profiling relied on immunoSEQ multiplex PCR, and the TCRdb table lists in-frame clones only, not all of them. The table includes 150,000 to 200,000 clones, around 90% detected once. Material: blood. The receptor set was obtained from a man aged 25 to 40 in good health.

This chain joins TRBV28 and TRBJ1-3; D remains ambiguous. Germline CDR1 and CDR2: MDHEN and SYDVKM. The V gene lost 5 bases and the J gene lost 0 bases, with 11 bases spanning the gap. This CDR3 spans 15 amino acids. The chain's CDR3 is CASSLRHVSGNTIYF. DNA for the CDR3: TGTGCCAGCAGTCTTCGACACGTCTCTGGAAACACCATATATTTT.

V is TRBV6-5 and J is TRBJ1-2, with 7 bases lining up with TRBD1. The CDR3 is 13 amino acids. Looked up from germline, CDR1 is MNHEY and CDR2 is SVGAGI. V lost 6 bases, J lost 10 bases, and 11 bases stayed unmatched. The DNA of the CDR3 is TGTGCCAGCAGGCCGGGACAGCAAAATGACTACACCTTC. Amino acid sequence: CASRPGQQNDYTF.

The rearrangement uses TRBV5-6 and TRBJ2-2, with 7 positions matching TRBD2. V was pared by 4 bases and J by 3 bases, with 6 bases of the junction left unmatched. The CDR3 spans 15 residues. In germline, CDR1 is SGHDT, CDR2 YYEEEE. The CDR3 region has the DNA TGTGCCAGCAGCCTTCTAGCGGACTACACCGGGGAGCTGTTTTTT. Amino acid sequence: CASSLLADYTGELFF.

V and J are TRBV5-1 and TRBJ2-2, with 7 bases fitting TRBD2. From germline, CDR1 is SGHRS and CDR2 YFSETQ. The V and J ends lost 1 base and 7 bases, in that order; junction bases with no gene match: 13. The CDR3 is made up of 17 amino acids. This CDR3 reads CASSLRAGASAGGELFF. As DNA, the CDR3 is TGCGCCAGCAGCTTGCGCGCGGGAGCTAGCGCGGGCGGGGAGCTGTTTTTT.

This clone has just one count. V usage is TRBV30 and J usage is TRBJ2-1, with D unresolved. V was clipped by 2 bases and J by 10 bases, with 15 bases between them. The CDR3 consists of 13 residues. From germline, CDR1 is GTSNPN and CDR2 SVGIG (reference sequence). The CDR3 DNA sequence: TGTGCCTGGAGTAGTCTCCTTTTGAGCGAGCAGTTCTTC. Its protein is CAWSSLLLSEQFF.

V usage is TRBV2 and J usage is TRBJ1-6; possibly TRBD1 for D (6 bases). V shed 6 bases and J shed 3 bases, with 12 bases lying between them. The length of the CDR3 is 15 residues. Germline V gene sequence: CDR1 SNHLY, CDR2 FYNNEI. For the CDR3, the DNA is TGTGCCAGCAGACAGGGAGGGGGCTATAATTCACCCCTCCACTTT. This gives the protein CASRQGGGYNSPLHF.

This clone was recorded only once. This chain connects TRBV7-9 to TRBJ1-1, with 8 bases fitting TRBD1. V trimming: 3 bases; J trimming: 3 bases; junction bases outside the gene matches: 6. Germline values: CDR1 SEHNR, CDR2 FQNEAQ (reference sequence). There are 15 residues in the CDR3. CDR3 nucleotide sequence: TGTGCCAGCAGCTTTGGACAGGGTGGTGACACTGAAGCTTTCTTT. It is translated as CASSFGQGGDTEAFF. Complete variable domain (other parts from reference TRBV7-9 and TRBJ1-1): DTGVSQNPRHKITKRGQNVTFRCDPISEHNRLYWYRQTLGQGPEFLTYFQNEAQLEKSRLLSDRFSAERPKGSFSTLEIQRTEQGDSAMYLCASSFGQGGDTEAFFGQGTRLTVV.

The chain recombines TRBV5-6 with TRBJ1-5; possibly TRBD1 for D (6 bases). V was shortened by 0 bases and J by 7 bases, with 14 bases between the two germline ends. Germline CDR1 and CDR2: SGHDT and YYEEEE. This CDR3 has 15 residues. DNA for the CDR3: TGTGCCAGCAGCTTGGGGTGGGGGGGCACACAGCCCCAGCATTTT. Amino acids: CASSLGWGGTQPQHF.

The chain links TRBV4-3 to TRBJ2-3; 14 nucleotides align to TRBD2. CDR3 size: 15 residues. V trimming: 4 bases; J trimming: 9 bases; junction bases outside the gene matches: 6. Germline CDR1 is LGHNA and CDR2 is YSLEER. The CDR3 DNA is TGCGCCAGCAGCCCTGAGACTAGCGGGAGGGCGACGCAGTATTTT. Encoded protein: CASSPETSGRATQYF.

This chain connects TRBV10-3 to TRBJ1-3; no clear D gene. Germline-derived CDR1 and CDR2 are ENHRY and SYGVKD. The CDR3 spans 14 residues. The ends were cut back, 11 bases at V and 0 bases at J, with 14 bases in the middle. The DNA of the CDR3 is TGTGCCGCGGTTGACGGGCTCTCTGGAAACACCATATATTTT. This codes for CAAVDGLSGNTIYF.

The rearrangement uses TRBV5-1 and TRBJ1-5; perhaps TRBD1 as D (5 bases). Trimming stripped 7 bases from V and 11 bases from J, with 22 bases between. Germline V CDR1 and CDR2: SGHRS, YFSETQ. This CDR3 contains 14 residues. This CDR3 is CASDVRADYRAQHF. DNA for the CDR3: TGCGCCAGCGACGTCAGGGCGGATTACCGGGCCCAGCATTTT.

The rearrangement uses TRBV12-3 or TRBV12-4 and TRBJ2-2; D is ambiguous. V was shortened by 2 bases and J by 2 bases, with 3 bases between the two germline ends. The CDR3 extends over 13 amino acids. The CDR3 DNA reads TGTGCCAGCAGTTTAACTAACACCGGGGAGCTGTTTTTT. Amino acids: CASSLTNTGELFF.

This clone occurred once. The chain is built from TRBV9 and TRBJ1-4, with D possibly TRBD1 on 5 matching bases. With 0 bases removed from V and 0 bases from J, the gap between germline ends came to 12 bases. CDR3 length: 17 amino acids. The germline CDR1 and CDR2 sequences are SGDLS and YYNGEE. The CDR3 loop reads CASSVVGGDATNEKLFF. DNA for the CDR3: TGTGCCAGCAGCGTAGTCGGGGGGGATGCAACTAATGAAAAACTGTTTTTT.

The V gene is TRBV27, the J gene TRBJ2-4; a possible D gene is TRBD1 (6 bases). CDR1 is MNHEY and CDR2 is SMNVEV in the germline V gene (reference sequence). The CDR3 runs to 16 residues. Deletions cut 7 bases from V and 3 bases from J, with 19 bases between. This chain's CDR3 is CASIPPQGYGKNIQYF. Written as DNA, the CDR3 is TGTGCCAGCATTCCCCCACAGGGTTACGGCAAAAACATTCAGTACTTC.

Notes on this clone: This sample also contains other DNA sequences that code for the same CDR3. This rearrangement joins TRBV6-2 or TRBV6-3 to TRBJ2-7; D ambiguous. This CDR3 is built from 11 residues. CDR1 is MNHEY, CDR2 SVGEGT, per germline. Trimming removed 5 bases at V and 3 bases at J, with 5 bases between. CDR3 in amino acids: CASSPYYEQYF. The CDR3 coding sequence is TGTGCCAGCAGTCCATACTACGAGCAGTACTTC.

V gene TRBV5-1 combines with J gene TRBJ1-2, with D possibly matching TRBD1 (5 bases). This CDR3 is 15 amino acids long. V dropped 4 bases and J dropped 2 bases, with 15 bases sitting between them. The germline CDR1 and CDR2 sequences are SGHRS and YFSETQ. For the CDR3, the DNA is TGCGCCAGCAGCCCCGGGGGGATTGGGAACTATGGCTACACCTTC. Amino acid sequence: CASSPGGIGNYGYTF.

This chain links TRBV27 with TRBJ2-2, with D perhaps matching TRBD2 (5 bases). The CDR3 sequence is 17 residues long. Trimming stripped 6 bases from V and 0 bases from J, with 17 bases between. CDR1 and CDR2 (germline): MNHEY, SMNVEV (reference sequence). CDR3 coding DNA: TGTGCCAGCAGCTCCCCACCGGGGAGCCCGAACACCGGGGAGCTGTTTTTT. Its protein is CASSSPPGSPNTGELFF.

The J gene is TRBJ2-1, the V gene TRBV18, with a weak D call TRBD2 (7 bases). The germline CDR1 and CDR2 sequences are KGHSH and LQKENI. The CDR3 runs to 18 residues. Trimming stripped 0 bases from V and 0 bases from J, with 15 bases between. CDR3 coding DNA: TGTGCCAGCTCACCACCGGGGGGGGGCCATAGCTCCTACAATGAGCAGTTCTTC. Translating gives CASSPPGGGHSSYNEQFF. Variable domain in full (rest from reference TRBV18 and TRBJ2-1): NAGVMQNPRHLVRRRGQEARLRCSPMKGHSHVYWYRQLPEEGLKFMVYLQKENIIDESGMPKERFSAEFPKEGPSILRIQQVVRGDSAAYFCASSPPGGGHSSYNEQFFGPGTRLTVL.

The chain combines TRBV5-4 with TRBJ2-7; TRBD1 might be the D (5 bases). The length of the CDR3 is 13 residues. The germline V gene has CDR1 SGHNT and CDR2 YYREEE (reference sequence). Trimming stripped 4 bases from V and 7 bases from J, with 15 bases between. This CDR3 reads CASSPRQSSEQYF. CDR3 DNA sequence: TGTGCCAGCAGCCCCAGACAGTCTAGTGAGCAGTACTTC. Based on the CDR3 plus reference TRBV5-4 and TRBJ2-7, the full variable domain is ETGVTQSPTHLIKTRGQQVTLRCSSQSGHNTVSWYQQALGQGPQFIFQYYREEENGRGNFPPRFSGLQFPNYSSELNVNALELDDSALYLCASSPRQSSEQYFGPGTRLTVT.

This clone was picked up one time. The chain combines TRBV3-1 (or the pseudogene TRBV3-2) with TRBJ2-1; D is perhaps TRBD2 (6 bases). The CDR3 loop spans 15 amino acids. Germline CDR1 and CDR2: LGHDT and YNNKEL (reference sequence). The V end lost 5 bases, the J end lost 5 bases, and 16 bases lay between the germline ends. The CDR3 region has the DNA TGTGCCAGCAGCGGGACTTCAAACTTAAACAATGAGCAGTTCTTC. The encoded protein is CASSGTSNLNNEQFF.

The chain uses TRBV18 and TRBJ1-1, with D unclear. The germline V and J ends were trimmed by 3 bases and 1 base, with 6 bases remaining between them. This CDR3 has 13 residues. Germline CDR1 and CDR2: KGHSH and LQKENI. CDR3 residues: CASSPQRNTEAFF. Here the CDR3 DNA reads TGTGCCAGCTCACCCCAGAGGAACACTGAAGCTTTCTTT.

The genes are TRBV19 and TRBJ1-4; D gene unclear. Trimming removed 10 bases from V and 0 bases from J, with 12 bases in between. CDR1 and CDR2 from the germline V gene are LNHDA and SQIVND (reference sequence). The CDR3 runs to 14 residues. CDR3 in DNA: TGTGCCACTTCCCCAACTGCAACTAATGAAAAACTGTTTTTT. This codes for CATSPTATNEKLFF.

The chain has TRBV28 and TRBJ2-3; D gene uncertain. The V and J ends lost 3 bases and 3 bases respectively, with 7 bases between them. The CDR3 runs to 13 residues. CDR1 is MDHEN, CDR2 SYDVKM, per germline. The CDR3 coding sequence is TGTGCCAGCAGTTTCAGGTTGACAGATACGCAGTATTTT. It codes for CASSFRLTDTQYF.